This record covers a single T cell receptor (beta chain). No antigen is known for it. The record originates from a study of identical twins. This CDR3 contains 15 residues. With 4 bases removed from V and 1 base from J, the gap between germline ends came to 16 bases. Per germline, CDR1 DFQATT and CDR2 SNEGSKA (reference sequence). Study-wide findings and caveats: Analyses of zero insertions could, in part, be confounded by invariant MAIT and iNKT cells.

TCRdb reprocessed the 5' RACE reads with MiXCR, giving one entry per CDR3 protein. The table records about 200,000 distinct CDR3 sequences, about 15% of them present only once. In addition, the sample was reused for a study of T cells expressing NK-cell markers. This second study says: The authors derived TCR beta repertoires from sorted CD3+CD56+NKG2C+, CD3+CD56+NKG2C- and CD3+CD56-NKG2C+ T cells. Several experiments added an anti-gamma-delta TCR antibody to sort only alpha-beta TCR T cells.

This receptor was obtained from a woman aged 18-29 years in good health. The V gene is TRBV20-1, the J gene TRBJ1-1, with D unclear. Sequencing was carried out using CD8+ T cells sorted from blood. CDR3 sequence: CSATDRKAANTEAFF. Written as DNA, the CDR3 is TGCAGTGCTACAGATCGTAAAGCGGCGAACACTGAAGCTTTCTTT.